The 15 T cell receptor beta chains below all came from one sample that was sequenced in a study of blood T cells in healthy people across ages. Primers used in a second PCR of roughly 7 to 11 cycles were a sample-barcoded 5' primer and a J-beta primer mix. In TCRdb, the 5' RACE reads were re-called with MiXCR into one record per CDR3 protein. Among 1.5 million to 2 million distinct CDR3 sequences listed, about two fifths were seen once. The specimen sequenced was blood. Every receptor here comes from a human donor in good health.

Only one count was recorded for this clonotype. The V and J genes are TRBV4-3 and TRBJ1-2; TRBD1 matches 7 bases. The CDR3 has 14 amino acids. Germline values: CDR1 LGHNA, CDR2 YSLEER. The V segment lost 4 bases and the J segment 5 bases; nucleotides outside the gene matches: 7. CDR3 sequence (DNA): TGCGCCAGCAGCCCAGAATCAGGGGGGTATGGCTACACCTTC. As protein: CASSPESGGYGYTF.

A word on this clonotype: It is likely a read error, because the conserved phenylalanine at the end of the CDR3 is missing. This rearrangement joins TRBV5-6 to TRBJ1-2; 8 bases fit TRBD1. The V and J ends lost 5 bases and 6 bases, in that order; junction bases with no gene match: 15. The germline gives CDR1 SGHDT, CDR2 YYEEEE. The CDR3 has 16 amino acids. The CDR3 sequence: CASSRGRRDRGHGYTL. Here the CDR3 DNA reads TGTGCCAGCAGTCGCGGTAGGAGAGACAGGGGACATGGCTACACCCTC.

The CDR3 DNA sequence: TGTGCCAGCAGACGGGGACACTCCTACAATGAGCAGTTCTTC. This codes for CASRRGHSYNEQFF. The genes are TRBV28 and TRBJ2-1; D is perhaps TRBD1 (6 bases). V was clipped by 6 bases and J by 0 bases, with 9 bases between them. The germline CDR1 and CDR2 sequences are MDHEN and SYDVKM. The CDR3 runs to 14 residues.

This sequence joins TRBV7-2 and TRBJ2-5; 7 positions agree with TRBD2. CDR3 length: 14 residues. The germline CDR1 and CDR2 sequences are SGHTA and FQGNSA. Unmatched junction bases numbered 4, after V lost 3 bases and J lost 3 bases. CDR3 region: CASSFRSGEETQYF. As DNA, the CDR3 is TGTGCCAGCAGCTTTAGGAGCGGGGAAGAGACCCAGTACTTC.

The CDR3 reads CASSQAGSEQFF. The CDR3 DNA sequence: TGTGCCAGCAGCCAAGCGGGCTCGGAGCAGTTCTTC. The chain recombines TRBV4-2 with TRBJ2-1; no reliable D call. The length of the CDR3 is 12 residues. V was pared by 1 base and J by 10 bases, with 8 bases between. Germline V lookup: CDR1 LGHNA, CDR2 YNFKEQ.

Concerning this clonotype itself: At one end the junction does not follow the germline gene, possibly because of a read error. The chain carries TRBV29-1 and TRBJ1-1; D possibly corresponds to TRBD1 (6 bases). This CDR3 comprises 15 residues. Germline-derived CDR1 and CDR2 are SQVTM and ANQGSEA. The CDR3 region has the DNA TGCAGCGTCGGCGCGCCTGATTGGGGGGCCGCTGAAGTTTTCTTT. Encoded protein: CSVGAPDWGAAEVFF.

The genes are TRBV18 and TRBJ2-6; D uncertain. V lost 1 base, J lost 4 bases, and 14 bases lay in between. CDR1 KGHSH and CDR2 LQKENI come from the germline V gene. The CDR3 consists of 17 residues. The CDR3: CASSPRPEFAGANVLTF. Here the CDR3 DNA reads TGTGCCAGCTCACCACGCCCGGAATTCGCCGGGGCCAACGTCCTGACTTTC.

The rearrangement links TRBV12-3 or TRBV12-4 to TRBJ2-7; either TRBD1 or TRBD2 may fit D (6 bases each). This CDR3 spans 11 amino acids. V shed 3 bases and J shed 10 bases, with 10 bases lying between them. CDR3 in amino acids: CASSFRGDQYF. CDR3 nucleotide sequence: TGTGCCAGCAGTTTTAGGGGGGACCAGTACTTC.

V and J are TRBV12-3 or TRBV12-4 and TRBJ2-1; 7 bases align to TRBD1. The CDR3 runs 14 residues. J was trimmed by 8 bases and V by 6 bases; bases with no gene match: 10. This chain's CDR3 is CASSTGAPRDEQFF. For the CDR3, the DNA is TGTGCCAGCAGCACAGGGGCGCCTAGGGATGAGCAGTTCTTC.

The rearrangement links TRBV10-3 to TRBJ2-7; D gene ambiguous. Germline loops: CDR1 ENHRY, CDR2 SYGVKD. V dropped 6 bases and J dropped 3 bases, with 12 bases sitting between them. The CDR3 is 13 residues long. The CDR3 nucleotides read TGTGCCATCAGGGACGACGCCAACTACGAGCAGTACTTC. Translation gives CAIRDDANYEQYF.

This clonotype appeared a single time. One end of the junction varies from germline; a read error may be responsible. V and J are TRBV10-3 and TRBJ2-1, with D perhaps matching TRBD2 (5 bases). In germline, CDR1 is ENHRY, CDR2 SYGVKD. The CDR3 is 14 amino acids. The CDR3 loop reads CATSEPAAEHEQFF. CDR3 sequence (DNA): TGTGCCACCAGTGAGCCAGCGGCAGAACATGAGCAGTTCTTC.

CDR3: CAISANVDNQPQHF. The CDR3 DNA reads as TGTGCCATCAGTGCAAACGTGGACAATCAGCCCCAGCATTTT. The chain employs TRBV10-3 and TRBJ1-5; D gene ambiguous. Between the trimmed V and J ends, which lost 4 bases and 3 bases, there was a span of 10 bases. Germline V gene data show CDR1 as ENHRY and CDR2 as SYGVKD. The CDR3 has 14 amino acids.

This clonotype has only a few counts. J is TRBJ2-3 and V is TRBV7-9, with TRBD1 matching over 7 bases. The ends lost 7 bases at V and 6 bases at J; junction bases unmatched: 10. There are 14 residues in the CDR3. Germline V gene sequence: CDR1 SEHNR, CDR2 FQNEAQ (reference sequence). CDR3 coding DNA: TGTGCCAGCACCAGACAGGGAGTTCGGGATACGCAGTATTTT. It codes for CASTRQGVRDTQYF.

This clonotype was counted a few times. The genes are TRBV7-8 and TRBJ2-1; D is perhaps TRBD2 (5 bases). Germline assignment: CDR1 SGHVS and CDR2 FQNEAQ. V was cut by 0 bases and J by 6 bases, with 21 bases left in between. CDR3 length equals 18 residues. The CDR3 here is CASSLALYSGKLCNEQFF. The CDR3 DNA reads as TGTGCCAGCAGCTTAGCGCTATATTCCGGGAAACTCTGCAATGAGCAGTTCTTC.

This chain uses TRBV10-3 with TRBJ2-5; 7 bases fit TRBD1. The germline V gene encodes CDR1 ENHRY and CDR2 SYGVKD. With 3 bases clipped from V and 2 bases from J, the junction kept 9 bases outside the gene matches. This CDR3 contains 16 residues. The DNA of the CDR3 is TGTGCCATCAGTGAAGGGGCAGGGGGTCTGCAAGAGACCCAGTACTTC. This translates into CAISEGAGGLQETQYF.